These 30 T cell receptor beta chains came from one sample sequenced in a study of T cells after yellow fever vaccination. MiXCR, applied by TCRdb to the 5' RACE reads, yields one record per CDR3 protein. This sample has about 340,000 distinct CDR3 sequences, with over 8% found just once. Sequenced here: PBMCs, sampled on the day of the first yellow fever vaccination. The receptors originated from a man younger than 30 who received the YFV17D yellow fever vaccine.

This clonotype was observed a few times. The rearrangement links TRBV7-9 to TRBJ2-1; TRBD2 aligns across 9 bases. J gave up 8 bases and V 4 bases, and 9 bases lay outside the gene matches. The CDR3 totals 15 residues. From germline, CDR1 is SEHNR and CDR2 FQNEAQ (reference sequence). The CDR3 is CASSSSGAVSHEQFF. The CDR3 DNA follows: TGTGCCAGCAGCTCTAGCGGGGCAGTGAGCCATGAGCAGTTCTTC.

The chain has TRBV20-1 and TRBJ2-7; maybe TRBD1 (5 bases). The CDR3 is 15 residues long. The germline V and J ends were trimmed by 5 bases and 2 bases, with 19 bases remaining between them. Germline lookup yields CDR1 DFQATT and CDR2 SNEGSKA (reference sequence). This CDR3 reads CSAGPTGREPYEQYF. DNA of the CDR3: TGCAGTGCTGGGCCCACGGGCAGGGAACCCTACGAGCAGTACTTC.

The rearrangement joins TRBV9 to TRBJ2-5, with D perhaps matching TRBD2 (6 bases). Germline assignment: CDR1 SGDLS and CDR2 YYNGEE. V lost 0 bases and J 5 bases, leaving 14 bases between the germline ends. This CDR3 has 15 amino acids. CDR3 coding DNA: TGTGCCAGCAGCGTAGGCACTAGCAACTTCGAGACCCAGTACTTC. Residues: CASSVGTSNFETQYF.

Ten or more counts support this clonotype. The CDR3 sequence is CASRRTGGLSQHF. In DNA form, the CDR3 reads TGTGCCAGCAGACGGACAGGGGGCTTATCCCAGCATTTT. V gene TRBV12-3 or TRBV12-4 combines with J gene TRBJ1-5, with TRBD1 matching 11 bases. The ends lost 6 bases at V and 11 bases at J; junction bases unmatched: 6. This CDR3 is 13 amino acids long.

This clonotype was found a few times. The chain uses TRBV3-1 and TRBJ2-5; unclear D gene. The germline V gene encodes CDR1 LGHDT and CDR2 YNNKEL (reference sequence). This CDR3 is 13 amino acids long. Trimming removed 2 bases at V and 5 bases at J, with 9 bases between. The CDR3 DNA sequence: TGTGCCAGCAGCCAACGGAACCGGGAGACCCAGTACTTC. It yields the protein CASSQRNRETQYF.

The V gene is TRBV12-3 or TRBV12-4, the J gene TRBJ2-2, with TRBD1 identical over 10 bases. V was pared by 7 bases and J by 4 bases, with 12 bases of the junction left unmatched. The CDR3 extends over 17 amino acids. The chain's CDR3 is CASTPNGGQGITGELFF. CDR3 in DNA: TGTGCCAGCACCCCAAACGGGGGACAGGGGATCACCGGGGAGCTGTTTTTT.

This clonotype has a handful of counts. The chain uses TRBV11-2 and TRBJ1-1; D is uncertain. This CDR3 is 20 amino acids long. The germline V and J ends were trimmed by 4 bases and 1 base, with 28 bases remaining between them. CDR1 and CDR2 from the germline V gene are SGHAT and FQNNGV. The CDR3 DNA is TGTGCCAGCAGCTCCCCTACAAGGTGGGCAGGCAGGTTACCGAACACTGAAGCTTTCTTT. Its protein is CASSSPTRWAGRLPNTEAFF.

This sequence joins TRBV1 and TRBJ2-5; the DNA was not used to check the table's D call, TRBD2. TRBV1 is given as a pseudogene. The CDR3 totals 14 residues. The DNA of the CDR3 is TGCACCAGCAGCTTAGCGGGGGTGGGGGAGACCCAGTACTTC. Amino acid sequence: CTSSLAGVGETQYF.

This clonotype was counted only a few times. The chain joins TRBV11-3 to TRBJ2-2; no reliable D call. V shed 0 bases and J shed 4 bases, with 6 bases lying between them. The CDR3 consists of 14 residues. In germline, CDR1 is SGHNT, CDR2 YENEEA. The CDR3 DNA sequence: TGTGCCAGCAGCTTAGATGCAGGCACCGGGGAGCTGTTTTTT. This encodes CASSLDAGTGELFF.

V is TRBV4-1 and J is TRBJ2-1, with 9 bases matching TRBD1. The CDR3 extends over 15 amino acids. The germline V gene has CDR1 MGHRA and CDR2 YSYEKL. The V and J ends lost 0 bases and 10 bases, in that order; junction bases with no gene match: 7. For the CDR3, the DNA is TGCGCCAGCAGCCAAGAGTCTAGGACAGGGGACGAGCAGTTCTTC. This sequence encodes CASSQESRTGDEQFF.

This chain links TRBV5-5 with TRBJ2-1, with unresolved D. Germline assignment: CDR1 SGHKS and CDR2 YYEKEE (reference sequence). The CDR3 runs 11 residues. The germline V and J ends were trimmed by 4 bases and 9 bases, with 8 bases remaining between them. CDR3 sequence (DNA): TGTGCCAGCAGCCCCCCCACTGAGCAGTTCTTC. Its translation: CASSPPTEQFF.

The chain carries TRBV27 and TRBJ1-5, with 9 bases that match TRBD1. Germline loops: CDR1 MNHEY, CDR2 SMNVEV (reference sequence). This CDR3 contains 14 residues. The trim removed 5 bases at V and 5 bases at J, leaving 4 bases unmatched. The CDR3 region has the DNA TGTGCCAGCAGTCAGACAGGGGGATATCAGCCCCAGCATTTT. This encodes CASSQTGGYQPQHF.

This clonotype was seen ten or more times. The V gene is TRBV28, the J gene TRBJ2-2; D not certain. The CDR3 sequence is 10 residues long. V lost 4 bases and J lost 10, with 4 bases in between. Germline CDR1 reads MDHEN; CDR2 reads SYDVKM. CDR3 bases: TGTGCCAGCAGTTCGAAGGAGCTGTTTTTT. Translated: CASSSKELFF.

This clonotype was counted between two and nine times. The chain carries TRBV27 and TRBJ2-7, with no clear D. CDR1 is MNHEY, CDR2 SMNVEV, per germline (reference sequence). Between the trimmed V and J ends, which lost 6 bases and 0 bases, there was a span of 15 bases. The CDR3 contains 15 residues. This CDR3 reads CASSPDMNRSYEQYF. CDR3 nucleotide sequence: TGTGCCAGCAGCCCCGACATGAACCGCTCCTACGAGCAGTACTTC.

This clonotype has a handful of counts. V and J are TRBV5-1 and TRBJ1-6; the D gene is possibly TRBD1 (5 bases). The germline V and J ends were trimmed by 0 bases and 10 bases, with 14 bases remaining between them. CDR3 size: 15 residues. Looked up from germline, CDR1 is SGHRS and CDR2 is YFSETQ. In nucleotides, the CDR3 is TGCGCCAGCAGCTTGGCAGGTCGGGACGGATCACCCCTCCACTTT. Its translation: CASSLAGRDGSPLHF. Looking up the rest from reference TRBV5-1 and TRBJ1-6 gives the full variable domain: KAGVTQTPRYLIKTRGQQVTLSCSPISGHRSVSWYQQTPGQGLQFLFEYFSETQRNKGNFPGRFSGRQFSNSRSEMNVSTLELGDSALYLCASSLAGRDGSPLHFGNGTRLTVT.

The V and J genes are TRBV7-2 and TRBJ1-3, with D maybe TRBD1 (5 bases). The CDR3 has 16 amino acids. Per germline, CDR1 SGHTA and CDR2 FQGNSA. V was cut by 5 bases and J by 4 bases, with 18 bases left in between. The CDR3 DNA sequence: TGTGCCAGCAGCCCCTTCATGGGGGGGTCGGGAAACACCATATATTTT. This translates into CASSPFMGGSGNTIYF.

The rearrangement joins TRBV29-1 to TRBJ2-1, with D perhaps matching TRBD2 (6 bases). There are 13 residues in the CDR3. CDR1 is SQVTM and CDR2 is ANQGSEA in the germline V gene. The V gene lost 8 bases and the J gene lost 0 bases, with 11 bases spanning the gap. In DNA, the CDR3 is TGCAGCTCTGGGGGGAGCTCCTACAATGAGCAGTTCTTC. Translation gives CSSGGSSYNEQFF.

This clonotype was picked up many times. The rearrangement links TRBV12-3 or TRBV12-4 to TRBJ2-5, with 7 bases fitting TRBD1. The J segment lost 2 bases and the V segment lost 6 bases, leaving 6 bases of the junction unmatched. This CDR3 has 14 residues. The CDR3 region is CASSTLDRQETQYF. Here the CDR3 DNA reads TGTGCCAGCAGCACACTGGACAGGCAAGAGACCCAGTACTTC.

This clonotype has a count of ten or more. V is TRBV7-3 and J is TRBJ2-1; D unresolved. Germline V gene sequence: CDR1 SGHTA, CDR2 FQGTGA. V was cut by 4 bases and J by 7 bases, with 5 bases left in between. The CDR3 contains 11 residues. CDR3 DNA sequence: TGTGCCAGCAGCTCTAATAATGAGCAGTTCTTC. Protein: CASSSNNEQFF.

The rearrangement joins TRBV15 to TRBJ1-4, with 8 bases matching TRBD1. The length of the CDR3 is 15 residues. The ends lost 5 bases at V and 7 bases at J; junction bases unmatched: 9. Germline lookup yields CDR1 LNHNV and CDR2 YYDKDF (reference sequence). CDR3 sequence: CATSGSRGQGEKLFF. CDR3 in DNA: TGTGCCACCAGCGGCTCCAGGGGGCAGGGTGAAAAACTGTTTTTT.

The V and J genes are TRBV6-2 or TRBV6-3 and TRBJ1-5; TRBD1 is a possible D gene (6 bases). This CDR3 contains 14 residues. V lost 10 bases to trimming and J lost 3 bases, with 16 bases between them. Germline values: CDR1 MNHEY, CDR2 SVGEGT. CDR3 protein: CATSRGQSNQPQHF. The CDR3 DNA sequence: TGTGCCACTAGCCGGGGGCAGTCCAATCAGCCCCAGCATTTT.

The rearrangement joins TRBV12-3 or TRBV12-4 to TRBJ2-3; D is unresolved. The germline V and J ends were trimmed by 1 base and 2 bases, with 10 bases remaining between them. The CDR3 length is 15 residues. Here the CDR3 reads CASSLGWADTDTQYF. The CDR3 DNA reads TGTGCCAGCAGTTTAGGATGGGCCGACACAGATACGCAGTATTTT.

There are a few counts of this clonotype. The chain carries TRBV12-5 and TRBJ2-5; TRBD2 agrees at 11 bases. J gave up 9 bases and V 7 bases, and 10 bases lay outside the gene matches. This CDR3 is 14 amino acids long. The germline gives CDR1 LGHNT, CDR2 FRNRAP. For the CDR3, the DNA is TGTGCTAGTGCCGGGACTAGCGGTGACGGGGCCCAGTACTTC. It translates to CASAGTSGDGAQYF.

This chain joins TRBV5-1 and TRBJ2-5; D gene uncertain. The CDR3 sequence is 15 residues long. V was pared by 4 bases and J by 1 base, with 14 bases between. Germline loops: CDR1 SGHRS, CDR2 YFSETQ. The CDR3 nucleotides read TGCGCCAGCAGCGAGAGGACCAGTCCCCAAGAGACCCAGTACTTC. It is translated as CASSERTSPQETQYF.

This clonotype appeared many times. The genes are TRBV6-1 and TRBJ1-1, with unresolved D. Trimming left V 8 bases short and J 1 base short, with 14 bases between. The germline V gene encodes CDR1 MNHNS and CDR2 SASEGT. This CDR3 spans 14 amino acids. In DNA form, the CDR3 reads TGTGCCAGCGGGCCGAGCGGCGGGAACACTGAAGCTTTCTTT. Protein sequence: CASGPSGGNTEAFF.

J is TRBJ1-4 and V is TRBV12-3 or TRBV12-4, with D unresolved. Between the trimmed V and J ends, which lost 4 bases and 7 bases, there was a span of 7 bases. The CDR3 has 12 residues. CDR3 amino acids: CASSSRSEKLFF. CDR3 nucleotides: TGTGCCAGCAGTTCAAGATCTGAAAAACTGTTTTTT.

This chain joins TRBV19 and TRBJ2-4, with 7 positions matching TRBD1. The CDR3 has 13 amino acids. Germline V gene sequence: CDR1 LNHDA, CDR2 SQIVND (reference sequence). Unmatched junction bases numbered 5, after V lost 3 bases and J lost 9 bases. Here the CDR3 reads CASSIKGAGIQYF. As DNA, the CDR3 is TGTGCCAGTAGTATTAAGGGGGCTGGCATTCAGTACTTC. The complete variable domain, with remaining parts taken from reference TRBV19 and TRBJ2-4, reads DGGITQSPKYLFRKEGQNVTLSCEQNLNHDAMYWYRQDPGQGLRLIYYSQIVNDFQKGDIAEGYSVSREKKESFPLTVTSAQKNPTAFYLCASSIKGAGIQYFGAGTRLSVL.

The chain joins TRBV4-3 to TRBJ1-2; D unresolved. V lost 0 bases, J lost 4 bases, and 15 bases lay in between. This CDR3 contains 16 residues. Germline CDR1 reads LGHNA; CDR2 reads YSLEER. The CDR3 nucleotides read TGCGCCAGCAGCCAAGATGAGGCGGCGTACCTCTATGGCTACACCTTC. It encodes CASSQDEAAYLYGYTF.

The rearrangement joins TRBV5-1 to TRBJ1-1, with a tentative D call TRBD1 (5 bases). The germline CDR1 and CDR2 sequences are SGHRS and YFSETQ. V was trimmed by 1 base and J by 4 bases, leaving 14 bases between them. There are 15 residues in the CDR3. In nucleotides, the CDR3 is TGCGCCAGCAGCTTGTGGACCCCTGGGGCCACTGAAGCTTTCTTT. The encoded protein is CASSLWTPGATEAFF.

This sequence joins TRBV6-5 and TRBJ2-3, with a possible D match to TRBD2 (5 bases). V gave up 4 bases and J gave up 14 bases, with 16 bases separating them. The length of the CDR3 is 12 residues. Germline loops: CDR1 MNHEY, CDR2 SVGAGI. The CDR3 reads CASSFAGRLLYF. The CDR3 DNA follows: TGTGCCAGCAGTTTCGCGGGCCGACTGTTGTATTTT.